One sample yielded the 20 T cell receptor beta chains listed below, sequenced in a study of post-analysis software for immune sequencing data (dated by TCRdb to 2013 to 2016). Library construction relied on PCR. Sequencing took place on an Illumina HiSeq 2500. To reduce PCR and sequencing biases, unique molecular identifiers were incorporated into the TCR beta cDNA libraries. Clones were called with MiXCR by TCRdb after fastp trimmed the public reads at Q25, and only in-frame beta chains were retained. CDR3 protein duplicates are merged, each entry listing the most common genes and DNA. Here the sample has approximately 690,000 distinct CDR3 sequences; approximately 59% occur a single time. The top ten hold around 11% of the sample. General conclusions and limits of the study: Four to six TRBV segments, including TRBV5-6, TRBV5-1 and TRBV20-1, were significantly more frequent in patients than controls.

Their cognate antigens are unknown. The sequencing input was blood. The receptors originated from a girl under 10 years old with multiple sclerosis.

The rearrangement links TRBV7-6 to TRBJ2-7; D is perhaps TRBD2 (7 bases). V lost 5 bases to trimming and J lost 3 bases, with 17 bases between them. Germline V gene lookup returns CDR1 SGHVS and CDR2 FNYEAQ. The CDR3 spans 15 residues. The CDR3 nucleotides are TGTGCCAGCAGCAGGGCGGGGGCTAGCGGCTACGAGCAGTACTTC. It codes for CASSRAGASGYEQYF.

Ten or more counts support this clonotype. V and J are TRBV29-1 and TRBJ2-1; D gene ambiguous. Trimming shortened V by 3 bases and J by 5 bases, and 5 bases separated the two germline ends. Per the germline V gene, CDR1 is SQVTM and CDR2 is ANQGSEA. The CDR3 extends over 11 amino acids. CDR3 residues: CSVEGNNEQFF. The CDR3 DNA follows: TGCAGCGTTGAGGGGAACAATGAGCAGTTCTTC.

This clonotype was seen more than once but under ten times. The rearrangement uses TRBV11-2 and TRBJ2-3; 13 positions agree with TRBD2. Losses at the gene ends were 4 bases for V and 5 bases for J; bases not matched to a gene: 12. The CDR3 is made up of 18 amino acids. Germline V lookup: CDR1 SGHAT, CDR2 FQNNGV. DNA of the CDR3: TGTGCCAGCAGCTACGGACTAGCGGGAGAGCCGCGGGGAGATACGCAGTATTTT. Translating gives CASSYGLAGEPRGDTQYF.

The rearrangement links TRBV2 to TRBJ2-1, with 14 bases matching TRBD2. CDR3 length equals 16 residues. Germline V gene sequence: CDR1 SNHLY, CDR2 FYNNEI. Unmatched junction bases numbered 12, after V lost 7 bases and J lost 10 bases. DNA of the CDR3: TGTGCCAGCATCCTACTGGGACTAGCGGGAGCAGAAGAGCAGTTCTTC. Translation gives CASILLGLAGAEEQFF. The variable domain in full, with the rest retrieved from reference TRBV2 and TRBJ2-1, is EPEVTQTPSHQVTQMGQEVILRCVPISNHLYFYWYRQILGQKVEFLVSFYNNEISEKSEIFDDQFSVERPDGSNFTLKIRSTKLEDSAMYFCASILLGLAGAEEQFFGPGTRLTVL.

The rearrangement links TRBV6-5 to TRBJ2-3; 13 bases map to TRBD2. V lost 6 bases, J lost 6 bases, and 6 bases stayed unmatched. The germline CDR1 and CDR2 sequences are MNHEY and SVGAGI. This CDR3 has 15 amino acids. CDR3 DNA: TGTGCCAGCAGCCAAGGGACTAGCGGGGTGGATACGCAGTATTTT. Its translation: CASSQGTSGVDTQYF.

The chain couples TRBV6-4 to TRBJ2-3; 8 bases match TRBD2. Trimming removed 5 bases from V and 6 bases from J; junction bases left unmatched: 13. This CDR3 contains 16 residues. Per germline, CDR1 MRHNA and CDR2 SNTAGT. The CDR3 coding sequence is TGTGCCAGCAGTCCGAGAGCGGGAGCACTTAGGGATACGCAGTATTTT. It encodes CASSPRAGALRDTQYF.

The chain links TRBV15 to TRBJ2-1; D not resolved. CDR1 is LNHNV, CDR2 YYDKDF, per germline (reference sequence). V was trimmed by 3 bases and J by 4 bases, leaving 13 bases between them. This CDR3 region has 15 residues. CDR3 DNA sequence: TGTGCCACCAGCAGTTACGGCGGCCGGTACAATGAGCAGTTCTTC. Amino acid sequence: CATSSYGGRYNEQFF.

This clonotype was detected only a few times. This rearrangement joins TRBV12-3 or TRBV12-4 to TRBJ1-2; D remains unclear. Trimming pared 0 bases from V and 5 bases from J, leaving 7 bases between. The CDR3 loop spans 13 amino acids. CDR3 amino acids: CASSLAERYGYTF. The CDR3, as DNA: TGTGCCAGCAGTTTAGCCGAGCGGTATGGCTACACCTTC.

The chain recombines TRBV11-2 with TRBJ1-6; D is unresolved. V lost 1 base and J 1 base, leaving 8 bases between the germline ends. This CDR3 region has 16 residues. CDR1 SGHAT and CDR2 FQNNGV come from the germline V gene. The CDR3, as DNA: TGTGCCAGCAGCTTAGGACGGAAGTCCTATAATTCACCCCTCCACTTT. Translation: CASSLGRKSYNSPLHF.

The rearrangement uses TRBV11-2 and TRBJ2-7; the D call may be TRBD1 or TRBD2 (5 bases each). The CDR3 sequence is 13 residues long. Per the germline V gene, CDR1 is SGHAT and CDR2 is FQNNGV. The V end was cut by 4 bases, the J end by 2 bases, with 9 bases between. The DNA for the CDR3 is TGTGCCAGCAGCTGGGGACGTACCTACGAGCAGTACTTC. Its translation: CASSWGRTYEQYF.

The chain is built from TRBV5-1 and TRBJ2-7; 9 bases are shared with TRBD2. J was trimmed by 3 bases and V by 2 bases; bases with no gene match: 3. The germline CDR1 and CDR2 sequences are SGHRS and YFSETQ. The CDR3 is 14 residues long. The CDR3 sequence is CASSFASGNYEQYF. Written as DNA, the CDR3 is TGCGCCAGCAGCTTCGCTAGCGGGAACTACGAGCAGTACTTC.

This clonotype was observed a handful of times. The CDR3 DNA reads TGTGCCAGCAGTTTAGAGGTGACTAATGAAAAACTGTTTTTT. It yields the protein CASSLEVTNEKLFF. The rearrangement links TRBV12-3 or TRBV12-4 to TRBJ1-4; D is unresolved. The V end was cut by 1 base, the J end by 2 bases, with 5 bases between. The CDR3 is 14 amino acids.

The CDR3 nucleotides are TGTGCCAGCAGCTCCCCAGAGGACAGACCCTTTCAAGAGACCCAGTACTTC. This gives the protein CASSSPEDRPFQETQYF. This chain uses TRBV7-9 with TRBJ2-4, with a possible D match to TRBD1 (6 bases). The DNA matches TRBJ2-5 better at its end, which makes the J call doubtful. The CDR3 length is 17 residues. Germline assignment: CDR1 SEHNR and CDR2 FQNEAQ (reference sequence).

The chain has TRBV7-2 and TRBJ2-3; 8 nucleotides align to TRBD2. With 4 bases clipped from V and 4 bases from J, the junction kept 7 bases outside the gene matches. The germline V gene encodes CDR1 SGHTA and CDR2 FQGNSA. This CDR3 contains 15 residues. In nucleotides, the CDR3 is TGTGCCAGCAGCTCCGGGGGGGCCGTTGCAGATACGCAGTATTTT. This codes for CASSSGGAVADTQYF.

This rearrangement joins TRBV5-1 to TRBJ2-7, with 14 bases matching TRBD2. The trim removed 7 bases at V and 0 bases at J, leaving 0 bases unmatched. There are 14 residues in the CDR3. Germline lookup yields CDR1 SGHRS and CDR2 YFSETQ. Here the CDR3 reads CASGTSGSSYEQYF. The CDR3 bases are TGCGCCAGCGGGACTAGCGGGAGCTCCTACGAGCAGTACTTC.

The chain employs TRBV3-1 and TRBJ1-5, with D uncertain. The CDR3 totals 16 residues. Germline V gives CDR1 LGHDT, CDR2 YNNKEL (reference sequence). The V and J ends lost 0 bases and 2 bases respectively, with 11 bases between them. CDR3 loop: CASSQDRPLGNQPQHF. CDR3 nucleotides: TGTGCCAGCAGCCAAGATAGACCACTAGGCAATCAGCCCCAGCATTTT.

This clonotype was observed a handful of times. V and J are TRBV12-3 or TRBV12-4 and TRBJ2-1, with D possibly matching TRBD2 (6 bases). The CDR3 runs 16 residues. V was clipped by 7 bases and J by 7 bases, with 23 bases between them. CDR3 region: CASNISHRSSGNEQFF. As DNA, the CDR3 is TGTGCCAGCAACATTTCACACAGGTCCAGCGGGAATGAGCAGTTCTTC.

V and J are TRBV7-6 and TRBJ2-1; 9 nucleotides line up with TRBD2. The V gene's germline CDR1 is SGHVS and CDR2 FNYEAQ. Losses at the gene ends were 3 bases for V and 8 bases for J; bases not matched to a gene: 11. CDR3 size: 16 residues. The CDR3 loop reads CASSFISGSEYDEQFF. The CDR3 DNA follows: TGTGCCAGCAGCTTCATTAGCGGGAGTGAGTACGATGAGCAGTTCTTC.

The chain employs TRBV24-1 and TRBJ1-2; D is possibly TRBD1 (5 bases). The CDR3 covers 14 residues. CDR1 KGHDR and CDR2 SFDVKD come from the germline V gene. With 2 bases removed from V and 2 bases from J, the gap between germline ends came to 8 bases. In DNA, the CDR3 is TGTGCCACCAGTGATTCGGGACGGAACTATGGCTACACCTTC. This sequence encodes CATSDSGRNYGYTF.

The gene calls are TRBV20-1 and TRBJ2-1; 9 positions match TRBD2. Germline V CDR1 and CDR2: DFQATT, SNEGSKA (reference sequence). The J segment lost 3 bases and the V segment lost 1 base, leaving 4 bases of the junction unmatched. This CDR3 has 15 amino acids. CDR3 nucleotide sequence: TGCAGTGCTAGAGCAAGGACTAGCGACTACAATGAGCAGTTCTTC. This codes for CSARARTSDYNEQFF.